The subject of this entry is one T cell receptor (beta chain). The naive CD8 subset, CD45RO-negative cells positively selected for CCR7, excluded terminally differentiated effector memory CD45RA+ cells. These data come from a study of shared clonotypes between healthy human individuals. CDR3 length equals 14 residues. V lost 2 bases and J lost 4, with 8 bases in between. From germline, CDR1 is MRHNA and CDR2 SNTAGT. Produced via immunoSEQ multiplex PCR; TCRdb's table is partial and in-frame only. The table shows hundreds of thousands of clones, with about 95% occurring only once. This clonotype was obtained from a woman in her 30s in good health. Sequencing input: naive CD8+ T cells sorted from blood. This chain links TRBV6-4 with TRBJ2-2, with no clear D. The CDR3 region has the DNA TGTGCCAGCAGTGACGCTGGGGTCACCGGGGAGCTGTTTTTT. It codes for CASSDAGVTGELFF.